These 9 T cell receptor beta chains share one sample of origin, sequenced in a study of identical twins. TCRdb re-analysed the 5' RACE reads in MiXCR, keeping a single row per CDR3 protein. The data show a few hundred thousand distinct CDR3 sequences, under 12% seen once. What was sequenced was memory T cells sorted from blood. Receptors were obtained from a man over 45 in good health.

There are a few counts of this clonotype. The gene calls are TRBV2 and TRBJ1-1; a weak D match, TRBD1 (5 bases). CDR3 size: 12 residues. Trimming left V 4 bases short and J 6 bases short, with 9 bases between. The germline V gene encodes CDR1 SNHLY and CDR2 FYNNEI. CDR3 sequence reads: CASSVGGAEAFF. CDR3 in DNA: TGTGCCAGCAGTGTTGGAGGGGCTGAAGCTTTCTTT.

The chain combines TRBV7-8 with TRBJ2-7, with a weak D call TRBD1 (6 bases). This CDR3 is 14 amino acids long. CDR1 is SGHVS and CDR2 is FQNEAQ in the germline V gene. The ends were cut back, 1 base at V and 3 bases at J, with 10 bases in the middle. CDR3: CASSLEGRGYEQYF. CDR3 sequence (DNA): TGTGCCAGCAGCTTAGAGGGCAGGGGCTACGAGCAGTACTTC.

This clonotype was seen a handful of times. V usage is TRBV4-2 and J usage is TRBJ2-2; TRBD2 matches at 7 bases. Germline trimming cut 2 bases from V and 6 bases from J; bases unmatched to any gene: 6. Germline loops: CDR1 LGHNA, CDR2 YNFKEQ. The CDR3 is 15 residues long. The CDR3 DNA is TGTGCCAGCAGCCAAAGGGAGGGGTTAGCCGGGGAGCTGTTTTTT. As protein: CASSQREGLAGELFF.

This clonotype was counted ten times or more. The chain links TRBV15 to TRBJ2-1; 8 bases agree with TRBD2. Germline V CDR1 and CDR2: LNHNV, YYDKDF (reference sequence). The trim removed 7 bases at V and 5 bases at J, leaving 13 bases unmatched. The length of the CDR3 is 16 residues. In DNA, the CDR3 is TGTGCCACCAAGAGGGTCCGGGGGGGTACGAACAATGAGCAGTTCTTC. As protein: CATKRVRGGTNNEQFF.

This rearrangement joins TRBV5-1 to TRBJ1-4; 8 bases map to TRBD1. Looked up from germline, CDR1 is SGHRS and CDR2 is YFSETQ. V lost 2 bases, J lost 7 bases, and 7 bases stayed unmatched. This CDR3 is built from 15 residues. CDR3 region: CASSFTGGRVEKLFF. CDR3 sequence (DNA): TGCGCCAGCAGCTTTACAGGGGGAAGAGTTGAAAAACTGTTTTTT.

This clonotype was observed a few times. The chain combines TRBV10-3 with TRBJ2-3; D might be TRBD1 (5 bases). The CDR3 has 14 residues. Germline V gene lookup returns CDR1 ENHRY and CDR2 SYGVKD. Trimming left V 6 bases short and J 2 bases short, with 12 bases between. The CDR3 here is CAIRQTTDTDTQYF. The DNA for the CDR3 is TGTGCCATCAGGCAAACGACAGACACAGATACGCAGTATTTT.

The table lists this clonotype with many counts. The chain uses TRBV3-1 and TRBJ1-1; the match to TRBD1 covers 9 bases. The germline CDR1 and CDR2 sequences are LGHDT and YNNKEL (reference sequence). V shed 4 bases, J shed 5 bases, and the junction held 8 bases outside the gene matches. The CDR3 sequence is 15 residues long. CDR3 nucleotides: TGTGCCAGCAGCCTATTGACAGGGGGAAAGACTGAAGCTTTCTTT. It codes for CASSLLTGGKTEAFF.

This clonotype was picked up a small number of times. The V and J genes are TRBV6-5 and TRBJ2-3; D remains unclear. V shed 0 bases and J shed 4 bases, with 11 bases lying between them. CDR3 size: 15 residues. Germline V gene lookup returns CDR1 MNHEY and CDR2 SVGAGI. CDR3 amino acids: CASSYSSYSADTQYF. The DNA for the CDR3 is TGTGCCAGCAGTTACTCTTCATATTCTGCAGATACGCAGTATTTT.

This clonotype was seen many times. The chain carries TRBV2 and TRBJ1-4; unclear D gene. The germline V gene has CDR1 SNHLY and CDR2 FYNNEI. The CDR3 sequence is 12 residues long. Deletions cut 0 bases from V and 14 bases from J, with 10 bases between. CDR3 amino acids: CASSEAGVELFF. The CDR3 DNA reads as TGTGCCAGCAGTGAAGCCGGGGTTGAGCTGTTTTTT.